The rows below give T cell receptor beta chains drawn from one sample of a study of molecular identifiers for immune sequencing clone quantification. TCRdb used MiXCR to reprocess the PCR reads, holding one entry per CDR3 protein. The sample lists about 510,000 distinct CDR3 sequences; 20% to 25% were seen once. Sequenced material: naive CD8+ T cells from blood, with Jurkat cell RNA spiked in. These receptor sequences come from a human donor in good health. Some libraries in this study had Jurkat cell RNA spiked in. Each CDR3 is given with its conserved first and last residue. A D gene is named only where the DNA matches it firmly. Rows give clone size only sometimes, using once, few, many, or a class for an expanded clone.

J,length,size,D,V,DNA,CDR3
TRBJ2-7,15,few,TRBD2,TRBV5-1,TGCGCCAGCAAAGTGGGTGCGGGAGAGGCCTACGAGCAGTACTTC,CASKVGAGEAYEQYF
TRBJ2-3,16,.,TRBD2,TRBV11-2,TGTGCCAGCAGCCCGCTAGCGGGGTTAATCACAGATACGCAGTATTTT,CASSPLAGLITDTQYF
TRBJ1-2,14,.,.,TRBV9,TGTGCCAGCAGCCCACGACAGACATACTATGGCTGCACCTTC,CASSPRQTYYGCTF
TRBJ2-2,15,.,TRBD1,TRBV20-1,TGCAGTGCTAAGACCGGGACAGCGAACACCGGGGAGCTGTTTTTT,CSAKTGTANTGELFF
TRBJ2-6,15,many,TRBD1,TRBV4-3,TGCGCCAGCAGCCCGGACAGGGCTGGGGCCAACGTCCTGACTTTC,CASSPDRAGANVLTF
TRBJ1-4,17,few,TRBD1,TRBV27,TGTGCCAGCAGTTTATTGTCCCCACAGGGGGCGCGTGAAAAACTGTTTTTT,CASSLLSPQGAREKLFF
TRBJ2-7,15,.,TRBD2,TRBV27,TGTGCCAGCAGTAATCGACTAGCGGGGGACCTTGAGCAGTACTTC,CASSNRLAGDLEQYF
TRBJ2-7,13,few,.,TRBV10-3,TGTGCCATCAGTGAGATCCGTCTATACGAGCAGTACTTC,CAISEIRLYEQYF
TRBJ2-1,14,many,.,TRBV20-1,TGCAGTGCTAGGAGAGCGGAACTGATCAATGAGCAGTTCTTC,CSARRAELINEQFF
TRBJ2-7,11,many,.,TRBV25-1,TGTGCCAGCAGTTTTGGACAGGAGCAGTACTTC,CASSFGQEQYF
TRBJ2-3,16,few,TRBD2,TRBV11-2,TGTGCCAGCAGCTTAGATGCGGGGGGCGTAGCAGATACGCAGTATTTT,CASSLDAGGVADTQYF
TRBJ1-5,15,.,.,TRBV3-2,TGTGCCAGCAGCCAGACGGGGCGGGTTAATCAGCCCCAGCATTTT,CASSQTGRVNQPQHF
TRBJ2-1,14,many,.,TRBV19,TGTGCCAGTAGTATAGGATTAGGAGGGAATGAGCAGTTCTTC,CASSIGLGGNEQFF
TRBJ2-2,14,.,.,TRBV19,TGTGCCAGTAGTATGTTTGGCTACACCGGGGAGCTGTTTTTT,CASSMFGYTGELFF
TRBJ1-3,15,few,.,TRBV6-6,TGTGCCAGCAGTTCAAGTGGAGGTTCTGGAAACACCATATATTTT,CASSSSGGSGNTIYF
TRBJ2-3,11,many,.,TRBV28,TGTGCCAGCAGCCTAGGGGTTACGCAGTATTTT,CASSLGVTQYF
TRBJ2-7,14,.,.,TRBV20-1,TGCAGTGTTAATCCCAGGGGTTGGGCCTACGAGCAGTACTTC,CSVNPRGWAYEQYF
TRBJ1-2,15,few,.,TRBV6-2/TRBV6-3,TGTGCCAGCAGCTTACTGGACAGCCGGAATGGGGGCTACACCTTC,CASSLLDSRNGGYTF
TRBJ2-5,16,few,TRBD2,TRBV7-8,TGTGCCAGCAGACTAGCGGGGGGGCTCTTGGGAGAGACCCAGTACTTC,CASRLAGGLLGETQYF
TRBJ1-2,13,.,.,TRBV27,TGTGCCAGCAGTTTACGCCAATTCTATGGCTACACCTTC,CASSLRQFYGYTF
TRBJ2-3,17,many,TRBD1,TRBV7-9,TGTGCCAGCAGCTTCCGCCCGGGACAGACATACACAGATACGCAGTATTTT,CASSFRPGQTYTDTQYF
TRBJ1-5,15,.,TRBD1,TRBV28,TGTGCCAGCAGTTTCCTCGGGACAGTTAATCAGCCCCAGCATTTT,CASSFLGTVNQPQHF
TRBJ2-2,14,many,.,TRBV7-9,TGTGCCAGCAGTCAGAAGGGGGTCACCGGGGAGCTGTTTTTT,CASSQKGVTGELFF
TRBJ2-1,14,.,.,TRBV4-1,TGCGCCAGCAGCCAGGAGGACAACTACAATGAGCAGTTCTTC,CASSQEDNYNEQFF
TRBJ2-2,16,.,.,TRBV28,TGTGCCAGCAGTCCTAAGGACTGGCGCCACACCGGGGAGCTGTTTTTT,CASSPKDWRHTGELFF
TRBJ1-2,17,.,.,TRBV28,TGTGCCAGCAGCCTAGGGGCCCCGGGAAGCTGGGACTATGGCTACACCTTC,CASSLGAPGSWDYGYTF
TRBJ2-3,15,few,TRBD1,TRBV12-3/TRBV12-4,TGTGCCAGCAGTTTAGGGGACAGGGTGGCAGATACGCAGTATTTT,CASSLGDRVADTQYF
TRBJ2-7,16,few,.,TRBV5-8,TGTGCCAGCAGCTTCTTGGGGGTAGGGTCGTCCTACGAGCAGTACTTC,CASSFLGVGSSYEQYF
TRBJ2-3,16,.,.,TRBV21-1,TGTGCCAGCAGCAAGCCGCGGGGCGTTAGCGCAGATACGCAGTATTTT,CASSKPRGVSADTQYF
TRBJ1-5,15,.,.,TRBV4-3,TGCGCCAGCAGCCAAGATCTGGGCAGAAATCAGCCCCAGCATTTT,CASSQDLGRNQPQHF
TRBJ2-3,18,many,TRBD2,TRBV12-3/TRBV12-4,TGTGCCAGCAGTCCCAGAGGTGATAGCGGGGGGCCCACAGATACGCAGTATTTT,CASSPRGDSGGPTDTQYF
TRBJ2-7,14,.,.,TRBV28,TGTGCCAGCAGTCTACGACATAAGCCTTACGAGCAGTACTTC,CASSLRHKPYEQYF
TRBJ2-1,15,few,.,TRBV5-1,TGCGCCAGCAGCTTGAACCCTCCGGCTGGCAATGAGCAGTTCTTC,CASSLNPPAGNEQFF
TRBJ2-3,14,many,TRBD1,TRBV29-1,TGCAGCGCTGCAGGGGGCTTTGGCACAGATACGCAGTATTTT,CSAAGGFGTDTQYF
TRBJ2-7,13,many,.,TRBV7-2,TGTGCCAGCAGCTCGTTTCCGAACTACGAGCAGTACTTC,CASSSFPNYEQYF
TRBJ2-3,16,few,TRBD2,TRBV7-8,TGTGCCAGCAGCCTGGGACTAGCGGGGGGCCTAGATACGCAGTATTTT,CASSLGLAGGLDTQYF
TRBJ1-1,14,many,.,TRBV11-2,TGTGCCAGCGGCAATACAGGATTAAACACTGAAGCTTTCTTT,CASGNTGLNTEAFF
TRBJ2-2,15,few,.,TRBV12-3/TRBV12-4,TGTGCCAGCAGCTCCCAGGGGGGTTGGTCCGGGGAGCTGTTTTTT,CASSSQGGWSGELFF
TRBJ2-3,14,many,TRBD2,TRBV25-1,TGTGCCAGCAGTGGACTAGCGAGCACAGATACGCAGTATTTT,CASSGLASTDTQYF
TRBJ1-4,16,few,.,TRBV7-9,TGTGCCAGCAGCCCGGTTCAGGGTCGACCTAATGAAAAACTGTTTTTT,CASSPVQGRPNEKLFF
TRBJ1-5,14,few,.,TRBV27,TGTGCCAGCAGAGGAAAGGGATTCGGTCAGCCCCAGCATTTT,CASRGKGFGQPQHF
TRBJ1-4,15,few,.,TRBV7-2,TGTGCCAGCAGCTGGGGCTGGGGGACCATTGAAAAACTGTTTTTT,CASSWGWGTIEKLFF
TRBJ2-7,14,many,.,TRBV12-3/TRBV12-4,TGTGCCAGCAGTTTAACGGGGACCAAGTACGAGCAGTACTTC,CASSLTGTKYEQYF
TRBJ1-4,12,many,.,TRBV29-1,TGCAGCGTTGATGGTGGTGGTGAAAAACTGTTTTTT,CSVDGGGEKLFF
TRBJ1-6,16,.,.,TRBV4-3,TGCGCCAGCAGCCAAGGTTGGCAGGGAGTTTTTTCACCCCTCCACTTT,CASSQGWQGVFSPLHF
TRBJ2-1,15,few,TRBD1,TRBV6-5,TGTGCCAGCAGTAGCGGACAGGGACCCCACAATGAGCAGTTCTTC,CASSSGQGPHNEQFF
TRBJ2-2,15,.,.,TRBV7-2,TGTGCCAGCAGCTTAGGGGTAGCCGTTTCCGGGGAGCTGTTTTTT,CASSLGVAVSGELFF
TRBJ2-1,16,.,TRBD1,TRBV29-1,TGCAGCGTCGGAGCCGGGACAGGGATTTCCTACAATGAGCAGTTCTTC,CSVGAGTGISYNEQFF
TRBJ2-1,13,few,.,TRBV27,TGTGCCAGCGCCCCGGGGCTTTACAATGAGCAGTTCTTC,CASAPGLYNEQFF
TRBJ2-3,15,.,.,TRBV4-3,TGCGCCAGCAGCCAAGAGGGCAGGGTGACAGATACGCAGTATTTT,CASSQEGRVTDTQYF
TRBJ2-1,15,.,.,TRBV7-3,TGTGCCAGCAGCCTAGGGGTTAGCTCCTACAATGAGCAGTTCTTC,CASSLGVSSYNEQFF
TRBJ2-5,12,few,.,TRBV5-6,TGTGCCAGCAGCCAGCGCGATGAGACCCAGTACTTC,CASSQRDETQYF
TRBJ2-7,14,.,.,TRBV6-2/TRBV6-3,TGTGCCAGCAGTTACGGGACCGAGTACTACGAGCAGTACTTC,CASSYGTEYYEQYF
TRBJ2-2,12,many,.,TRBV28,TGTGCCAGCAGCGGGAAGTCCGGGGAGCTGTTTTTT,CASSGKSGELFF
TRBJ2-7,13,few,TRBD1,TRBV29-1,TGCAGCGTCCTGACAGGGAGCTCCTACGAGCAGTACTTC,CSVLTGSSYEQYF
TRBJ2-7,14,.,.,TRBV27,TGTGCCAGCAGACTCCGGGGAAGCTCCTACGAGCAGTACTTC,CASRLRGSSYEQYF
TRBJ1-3,14,few,.,TRBV19,TGTGCCAGTAGTCCGGGACCTGCTGGAAACACCATATATTTT,CASSPGPAGNTIYF
TRBJ2-3,13,few,.,TRBV20-1,TGCAGTGCTCTACTATCCGCCACAGATACGCAGTATTTT,CSALLSATDTQYF
TRBJ2-3,14,many,.,TRBV7-6,TGTGCCAGCAGCCCGGACCCGTTTAAAGATACGCAGTATTTT,CASSPDPFKDTQYF
TRBJ2-1,13,.,.,TRBV5-1,TGCGCCAGCAGCTTGTGGACATACAATGAGCAGTTCTTC,CASSLWTYNEQFF